Below, one T cell receptor beta chain is given with its context. Its antigen is unidentified. This sample was included in a study of OX40 agonist ivuxolimab in advanced cancers. About the study: It was ivuxolimab, an agonistic anti-OX40 (CD134) antibody, that patients were treated with. Study results and caveats: Undetermined was the antigen specificity of the expanded peripheral T cells. Certain nonresponding patients likewise had low normalized T-cell clonal expansion. The 0.1-3.0 mg/kg partial responders had among the lowest clonal expansion.

Clones were sequenced by immunoSEQ multiplex PCR, and TCRdb holds only the in-frame ones, with some missing. In the table there are under 25,000 clones, over 70% of which are singletons. This CDR3 region has 15 residues. The ends lost 5 bases at V and 1 base at J; junction bases unmatched: 8. The germline CDR1 and CDR2 sequences are SGHAT and FQNNGV. The genes are TRBV11-2 and TRBJ2-7, with 7 bases matching TRBD1. Sequences were derived from CD4+ or CD8+ T cells sorted from blood, sampled in a trial of the OX40 agonist ivuxolimab. The origin of this receptor is an adult with an advanced solid tumor such as melanoma, head and neck, liver or kidney cancer. The chain's CDR3 is CASSHGTVHSYEQYF. DNA for the CDR3: TGTGCCAGCAGCCACGGGACAGTACATTCCTACGAGCAGTACTTC. Together with reference TRBV11-2 and TRBJ2-7, the CDR3 gives the full variable domain: EAGVAQSPRYKIIEKRQSVAFWCNPISGHATLYWYQQILGQGPKLLIQFQNNGVVDDSQLPKDRFSAERLKGVDSTLKIQPAKLEDSAVYLCASSHGTVHSYEQYFGPGTRLTVT.